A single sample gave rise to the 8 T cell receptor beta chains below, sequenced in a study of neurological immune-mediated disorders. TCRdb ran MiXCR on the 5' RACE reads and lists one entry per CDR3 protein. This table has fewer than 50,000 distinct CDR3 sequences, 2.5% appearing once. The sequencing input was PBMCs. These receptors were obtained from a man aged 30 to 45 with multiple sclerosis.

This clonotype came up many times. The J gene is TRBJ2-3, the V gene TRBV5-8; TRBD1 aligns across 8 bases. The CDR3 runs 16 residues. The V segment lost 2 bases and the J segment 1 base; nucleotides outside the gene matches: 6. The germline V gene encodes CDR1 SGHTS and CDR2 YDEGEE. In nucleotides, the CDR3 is TGTGCCAGCAGCTTCGCGTTGACAGGGGGCACAGATACGCAGTATTTT. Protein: CASSFALTGGTDTQYF.

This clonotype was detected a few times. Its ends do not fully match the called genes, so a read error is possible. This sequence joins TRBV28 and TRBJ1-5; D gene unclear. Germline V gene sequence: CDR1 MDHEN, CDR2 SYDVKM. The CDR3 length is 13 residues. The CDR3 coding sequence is TGTGCCAGCAGACGCGCCCCGAATAAGACCCAGAATTTT. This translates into CASRRAPNKTQNF.

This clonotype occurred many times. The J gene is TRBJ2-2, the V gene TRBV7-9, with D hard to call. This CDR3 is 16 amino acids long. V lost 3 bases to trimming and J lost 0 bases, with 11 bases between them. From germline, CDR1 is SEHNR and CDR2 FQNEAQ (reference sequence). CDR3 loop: CASSFVGHANTGELFF. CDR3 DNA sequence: TGTGCCAGCAGCTTTGTAGGCCACGCGAACACCGGGGAGCTGTTTTTT.

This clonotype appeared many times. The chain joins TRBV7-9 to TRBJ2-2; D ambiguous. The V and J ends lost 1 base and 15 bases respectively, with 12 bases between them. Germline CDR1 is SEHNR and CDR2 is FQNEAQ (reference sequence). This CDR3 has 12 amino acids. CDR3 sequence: CASSLDRRVVFF. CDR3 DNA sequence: TGTGCCAGCAGCTTAGACCGTCGGGTGGTGTTTTTT.

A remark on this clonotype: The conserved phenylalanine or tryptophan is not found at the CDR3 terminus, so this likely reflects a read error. The CDR3 DNA reads TGCAGCGTTGAAGCGGGGGTACGCGGCCGGGAGCAGTTCATC. Its translation: CSVEAGVRGREQFI. The chain is built from TRBV29-1 and TRBJ2-1; tentative D call: TRBD2 (6 bases). The CDR3 contains 14 residues. Trimming left V 1 base short and J 10 bases short, with 17 bases between. Per the germline V gene, CDR1 is SQVTM and CDR2 is ANQGSEA.

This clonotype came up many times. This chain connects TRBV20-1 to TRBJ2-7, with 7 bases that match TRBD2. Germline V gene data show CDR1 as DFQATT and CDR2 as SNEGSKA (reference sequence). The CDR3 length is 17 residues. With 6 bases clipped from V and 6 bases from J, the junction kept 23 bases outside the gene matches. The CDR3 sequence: CSAPGASGALGRGEQYF. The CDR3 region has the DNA TGCAGTGCCCCCGGGGCTAGCGGAGCATTAGGGAGAGGCGAGCAGTACTTC.

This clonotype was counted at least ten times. The CDR3 nucleotides are TGTGCCAGCAGCCCGGGGGCCGCGGAGACCCAGTACTTC. Its protein product is CASSPGAAETQYF. The V gene is TRBV11-3, the J gene TRBJ2-5; D may be TRBD1 or TRBD2 (6 bases each). V shed 5 bases and J shed 5 bases, with 12 bases lying between them. This CDR3 spans 13 amino acids. Germline V gene lookup returns CDR1 SGHNT and CDR2 YENEEA.

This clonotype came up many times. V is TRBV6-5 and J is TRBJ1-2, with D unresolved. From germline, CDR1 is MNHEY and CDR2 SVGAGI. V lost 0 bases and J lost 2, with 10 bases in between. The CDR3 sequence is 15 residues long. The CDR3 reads CASSYSGGRNYGYTF. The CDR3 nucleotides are TGTGCCAGCAGTTACTCGGGTGGCCGGAACTATGGCTACACCTTC.